This passage covers 20 T cell receptor beta chains from one sample sequenced in a study of blood T cell repertoires in COVID-19. Sequencing used immunoSEQ multiplex PCR; TCRdb keeps in-frame clones, though not all of them. The data show fewer than 250,000 clones, with roughly 84% seen just once and approximately 3% held by the top ten. Specimen: PBMCs or T cells enriched from blood (not recorded which). The source is a woman aged 25 to 45 who had been exposed to COVID-19.

Remarks on this clone: The junction does not match germline at one end; this may be a read error. This chain links TRBV5-1 with TRBJ2-2; 8 bases are shared with TRBD1. This CDR3 region has 16 residues. CDR1 and CDR2 (germline): SGHRS, YFSETQ. CDR3 residues: CASSRQQGEGTRELFF. The CDR3 DNA sequence: TGCGCCAGCAGCCGCCAACAGGGGGAAGGCACCAGGGAGCTGTTTTTT.

The chain links TRBV7-6 to TRBJ2-2; no definite D call. This CDR3 has 17 residues. Germline-derived CDR1 and CDR2 are SGHVS and FNYEAQ. The ends were cut back, 5 bases at V and 6 bases at J, with 22 bases in the middle. The DNA for the CDR3 is TGTGCCAGCAGCACCCCACCGAGTACTACCTACCCCGGGGAGCTGTTTTTT. Translated, it gives CASSTPPSTTYPGELFF.

The V gene is TRBV6-2 or TRBV6-3, the J gene TRBJ2-4; perhaps TRBD2 as D (5 bases). The CDR3 has 16 amino acids. Per germline, CDR1 MNHEY and CDR2 SVGEGT. Trimming stripped 1 base from V and 0 bases from J, with 10 bases between. The CDR3 DNA is TGTGCCAGCAGTTACTACCGGGATATAGCCAAAAACATTCAGTACTTC. The encoded protein is CASSYYRDIAKNIQYF.

This clone was detected a few times. This chain joins TRBV23-1 and TRBJ2-7; 9 nucleotides agree with TRBD2. TRBV23-1 is an open reading frame, and its role is uncertain. The CDR3 totals 16 residues. J lost 2 bases, V lost 2 bases, and 7 bases had no gene match. The chain's CDR3 is CASSQVEAGGTYEQYF. DNA for the CDR3: TGCGCCAGCAGTCAAGTGGAAGCGGGGGGCACCTACGAGCAGTACTTC.

The chain employs TRBV2 and TRBJ1-5; the match to TRBD1 covers 8 bases. This CDR3 spans 14 amino acids. Germline trimming cut 3 bases from V and 6 bases from J; bases unmatched to any gene: 4. The germline gives CDR1 SNHLY, CDR2 FYNNEI. DNA of the CDR3: TGTGCCAGCAGTGATACAGGGGGAGGTCAGCCCCAGCATTTT. Amino acids: CASSDTGGGQPQHF.

This clone appeared once. J is TRBJ2-7 and V is TRBV7-2; D is perhaps TRBD2 (6 bases). Germline V lookup: CDR1 SGHTA, CDR2 FQGNSA. The ends were cut back, 1 base at V and 4 bases at J, with 11 bases in the middle. The CDR3 extends over 14 amino acids. The CDR3 spells CASSLDGGRYEQYF. The CDR3 nucleotides read TGTGCCAGCAGCTTAGATGGAGGGCGATACGAGCAGTACTTC.

The V and J genes are TRBV3-1 (or the pseudogene TRBV3-2) and TRBJ1-4; D is unresolved. There are 14 residues in the CDR3. Trimming pared 0 bases from V and 14 bases from J, leaving 16 bases between. Looked up from germline, CDR1 is LGHDT and CDR2 is YNNKEL (reference sequence). CDR3 nucleotides: TGTGCCAGCAGCCAAGATTTAACTACTAGGGCCCTGTTTTTT. Protein: CASSQDLTTRALFF.

The chain carries TRBV15 and TRBJ2-3; no firm D call. Germline CDR1 LNHNV, CDR2 YYDKDF (reference sequence). The CDR3 covers 14 residues. The germline V and J ends were trimmed by 0 bases and 3 bases, with 7 bases remaining between them. This CDR3 reads CATSRDTRTDTQYF. The DNA for the CDR3 is TGTGCCACCAGCAGAGATACTCGTACAGATACGCAGTATTTT.

This clone appeared a single time. DNA of the CDR3: TGTGCCAGCAGTTTAGGGGGTCGGGGGTCACCCCTCCACTTT. This translates into CASSLGGRGSPLHF. V usage is TRBV27 and J usage is TRBJ1-6; possibly TRBD1 for D (5 bases). Germline V lookup: CDR1 MNHEY, CDR2 SMNVEV (reference sequence). V dropped 2 bases and J dropped 10 bases, with 12 bases sitting between them. The CDR3 consists of 14 residues.

The chain links TRBV7-6 to TRBJ2-7; D is unclear. V was shortened by 5 bases and J by 0 bases, with 8 bases between the two germline ends. The CDR3 totals 13 residues. Germline V gene sequence: CDR1 SGHVS, CDR2 FNYEAQ. The CDR3 DNA is TGTGCCAGCAGCGGTTCTAGCTCCTACGAGCAGTACTTC. Translation: CASSGSSSYEQYF.

This chain joins TRBV14 and TRBJ1-5; 7 nucleotides line up with TRBD1. The germline gives CDR1 SGHDN, CDR2 FVKESK. The CDR3 spans 15 residues. J gave up 6 bases and V 4 bases, and 9 bases lay outside the gene matches. The CDR3 nucleotides read TGTGCCAGCAGCCCACAGGGGCGGGGAGGTCAGCCCCAGCATTTT. Its translation: CASSPQGRGGQPQHF.

This sequence joins TRBV6-5 and TRBJ2-7; a possible D gene is TRBD2 (5 bases). The CDR3 spans 15 residues. Germline V gives CDR1 MNHEY, CDR2 SVGAGI. V shed 1 base and J shed 0 bases, with 10 bases lying between them. The CDR3 loop reads CASSYWQGSSYEQYF. CDR3 nucleotides: TGTGCCAGCAGTTACTGGCAAGGGAGCTCCTACGAGCAGTACTTC.

This rearrangement joins TRBV11-3 to TRBJ1-1; no clear D. The CDR3 extends over 13 amino acids. Germline-derived CDR1 and CDR2 are SGHNT and YENEEA. V was trimmed by 11 bases and J by 0 bases, leaving 13 bases between them. The CDR3 bases are TGTGCCCGTTCCCCCGTCTTGAACACTGAAGCTTTCTTT. This translates into CARSPVLNTEAFF.

The chain employs TRBV2 and TRBJ1-5, with D hard to call. V shed 6 bases and J shed 0 bases, with 12 bases lying between them. Germline V CDR1 and CDR2: SNHLY, FYNNEI. The CDR3 spans 15 residues. CDR3 loop: CASRVDNYSNQPQHF. CDR3 coding DNA: TGTGCCAGCAGAGTAGACAATTATAGCAATCAGCCCCAGCATTTT. Using reference TRBV2 and TRBJ1-5 for the parts outside the CDR3, the full variable domain is EPEVTQTPSHQVTQMGQEVILRCVPISNHLYFYWYRQILGQKVEFLVSFYNNEISEKSEIFDDQFSVERPDGSNFTLKIRSTKLEDSAMYFCASRVDNYSNQPQHFGDGTRLSIL.

V gene TRBV7-9 combines with J gene TRBJ1-4; D remains unclear. The CDR3 consists of 15 residues. Deletions cut 1 base from V and 7 bases from J, with 13 bases between. Looked up from germline, CDR1 is SEHNR and CDR2 is FQNEAQ (reference sequence). The CDR3 here is CASSLEYGVREKLFF. Written as DNA, the CDR3 is TGTGCCAGCAGCTTAGAGTACGGGGTTCGTGAAAAACTGTTTTTT.

This chain joins TRBV5-8 and TRBJ2-5; D uncertain. The CDR3 totals 12 residues. V lost 3 bases and J 2 bases, leaving 5 bases between the germline ends. Germline CDR1 reads SGHTS; CDR2 reads YDEGEE. The CDR3, as DNA: TGTGCCAGCAGCTATCGTCAAGAGACCCAGTACTTC. Protein sequence: CASSYRQETQYF.

The V and J genes are TRBV10-3 and TRBJ2-6; perhaps TRBD1 as D (6 bases). The length of the CDR3 is 15 residues. The germline CDR1 and CDR2 sequences are ENHRY and SYGVKD. Trimming shortened V by 9 bases and J by 0 bases, and 12 bases separated the two germline ends. The CDR3 DNA follows: TGTGCCATTTTGGGGGCCATCTCTGGGGCCAACGTCCTGACTTTC. Translation: CAILGAISGANVLTF.

This clone was seen only a few times. CDR3 amino acids: CASSETSGGGTDTQYF. The CDR3 DNA reads as TGTGCCAGCAGCGAAACTAGCGGGGGGGGCACAGATACGCAGTATTTT. V gene TRBV6-2 or TRBV6-3 combines with J gene TRBJ2-3; TRBD2 agrees at 13 bases. The CDR3 contains 16 residues. Germline V lookup: CDR1 MNHEY, CDR2 SVGEGT. The ends lost 6 bases at V and 1 base at J; junction bases unmatched: 4.

This clone was picked up a small number of times. The rearrangement joins TRBV6-4 to TRBJ2-1; the D gene is possibly TRBD1 (6 bases). The CDR3 length is 15 residues. V lost 2 bases to trimming and J lost 6 bases, with 14 bases between them. Germline V CDR1 and CDR2: MRHNA, SNTAGT. The CDR3 spells CASSDGGPEGNEQFF. CDR3 sequence (DNA): TGTGCCAGCAGTGACGGGGGCCCCGAGGGCAATGAGCAGTTCTTC.

This clone was detected once. The V and J genes are TRBV29-1 and TRBJ2-3; 10 positions match TRBD1. Germline V gene lookup returns CDR1 SQVTM and CDR2 ANQGSEA. CDR3 length equals 14 residues. Trimming took 4 bases from V and 4 from J; bases not matched to a gene: 5. This chain's CDR3 is CSVVDRGLADTQYF. CDR3 nucleotide sequence: TGCAGCGTTGTAGACAGGGGGCTAGCAGATACGCAGTATTTT.